This TCR beta chain was sequenced in a study of CD8+ T cells in alopecia areata. cDNA reverse transcribed from extracted RNA served as the sequencing template. Repertoires were generated with immunoSEQ multiplex PCR, while TCRdb's copy carries only in-frame clones and drops some. The sample lists approximately 220,000 clones; around two fifths were seen once. The CDR3 spans 14 residues. Germline-derived CDR1 and CDR2 are MNHEY and SMNVEV (reference sequence). The junction had 5 bases not matched to a gene; V was cut back by 6 bases and J by 7 bases. Indicated treatment: oral pan-JAK inhibitor, 5-10 mg twice daily.

This TCR was sampled from a human donor with alopecia areata. The source material was CD4+ T cells sorted from blood, sampled at roughly week 30, from a patient treated with tofacitinib. This chain connects TRBV27 to TRBJ2-2, with TRBD1 matching over 10 bases. The CDR3 loop is CASRGTGVGGELFF. CDR3 nucleotide sequence: TGTGCCAGCAGAGGGACAGGGGTCGGCGGGGAGCTGTTTTTT.